This record concerns one T cell receptor (beta chain) sequence. Its antigen is as yet unknown. RNA was extracted and reverse transcribed into cDNA as the sequencing template. Only in-frame clones appear in the TCRdb table, and some are missing; sequencing was by immunoSEQ multiplex PCR. Here the sample spans about 120,000 clones, 53% being singletons. Treatment indicated: oral pan-JAK inhibitor, 5-10 mg twice daily. Germline V CDR1 and CDR2: MNHNS, SASEGT. CDR3 size: 16 residues. V was trimmed by 3 bases and J by 0 bases, leaving 12 bases between them. This entry is derived from a study of CD8+ T cells in alopecia areata. Study-wide background: Treated patients received oral tofacitinib, 5 to 10 mg twice daily. Whole-study findings and limits: Lesional scalp, especially alopecia totalis/universalis, showed higher clonality than normal scalp. Persistence of many expanded lesional clones was seen in scalp and blood during tofacitinib. Expanded CD8+ clones among the top 100, as well as scalp clonality, were significantly decreased by tofacitinib.

The receptor's source is a human donor with alopecia areata. This chain connects TRBV6-1 to TRBJ1-5, with D possibly TRBD1 on 6 matching bases. Sequences were derived from CD4+ T cells sorted from blood, sampled at week 4, from a patient treated with tofacitinib. CDR3 region: CASSELAGASNQPQHF. DNA for the CDR3: TGTGCCAGCAGTGAGTTGGCGGGGGCTAGCAATCAGCCCCAGCATTTT.